Sequencing of this T cell receptor beta chain was carried out in a study of CD4 T cell repertoires in COVID-19. As for the study in general: After more than eight days of IL-2 expansion, CFSE-low cells were relabeled and restimulated with other coronavirus spikes.

No culture step preceded sequencing of the ex vivo isolated memory T cells. Using immunoSEQ multiplex PCR, the repertoire was profiled, and TCRdb retains in-frame clones only, with some absent. The sample comprises fewer than 25,000 clones, about nine tenths of which are singletons, and about 0.6% rests with the top ten. General study findings and limits: Several top expanded SARS-CoV-2-reactive clonotypes were shared by two or three memory subsets. Some SARS-CoV-2 clonotypes, between about 6.5 and 25%, recurred in SARS-CoV and/or HKU1 cultures.

On this clone itself: The antigen is unknown.

This CDR3 region has 14 residues. Trimming removed 5 bases at V and 1 base at J, with 9 bases between. CDR1 is MNHEY, CDR2 SVGAGI, per germline. The sample was central memory CD4+ T cells from blood, taken before the COVID-19 pandemic. The J gene is TRBJ1-5, the V gene TRBV6-5; D not resolved. This clonotype was sampled from a human donor who had COVID-19. Here the CDR3 reads CASSTEASNQPQHF. CDR3 DNA sequence: TGTGCCAGCAGTACCGAGGCAAGCAATCAGCCCCAGCATTTT.